What follows describes a single TCR beta chain. What it recognizes is unknown. These data belong to a study of monozygotic twins with inflammatory bowel disease. Study outcomes and limitations: The sharing of clonotypes with others was lower in IBD patients than in healthy twins, especially with disease activity.

Starting material for each TCR library was about 3,500 ng of total RNA. From its re-call of the 5' RACE reads, TCRdb lists each CDR3 protein once, without DNA. The repertoire table contains 120,000 to 150,000 distinct CDR3 sequences. CDR3 length: 14 amino acids. Germline V CDR1 and CDR2: SGHDT, YYEEEE. This receptor was taken from a human donor with ulcerative colitis or Crohn's disease, or a healthy co-twin of an affected twin (not recorded which). The specimen was blood. The gene calls are TRBV5-6 and TRBJ2-7; with no DNA, the TCRdb D assignment of TRBD1 cannot be verified. The CDR3 is CASSPGQAPYEQYF.